The 4 T cell receptor beta chains in this list originate from one sample, sequenced in a study of blood T cell repertoires in COVID-19. Sequencing used immunoSEQ multiplex PCR; TCRdb keeps in-frame clones, though not all of them. Seen here are around 240,000 clones, about 85% observed once, and the top ten hold approximately 0.89%. Sequencing used peripheral blood. The source of these receptors is a man in his forties or fifties with acute or convalescent COVID-19.

This chain joins TRBV2 and TRBJ2-1; 7 bases align to TRBD1. J was trimmed by 2 bases and V by 7 bases; bases with no gene match: 8. Germline CDR1 reads SNHLY; CDR2 reads FYNNEI. There are 15 residues in the CDR3. The CDR3 here is CASIRDSPTYNEQFF. In DNA form, the CDR3 reads TGTGCCAGCATAAGGGACAGCCCCACCTACAATGAGCAGTTCTTC.

This chain connects TRBV5-6 to TRBJ1-1; perhaps TRBD1 as D (6 bases). The CDR3 runs to 13 residues. The germline V gene has CDR1 SGHDT and CDR2 YYEEEE. V lost 4 bases, J lost 8 bases, and 15 bases lay in between. This CDR3 is CASSPSGGREAFF. The CDR3 DNA follows: TGTGCCAGCAGCCCGTCGGGGGGGCGCGAAGCTTTCTTT.

The gene calls are TRBV2 and TRBJ2-3, with 7 positions matching TRBD2. Germline trimming cut 7 bases from V and 6 bases from J; bases unmatched to any gene: 10. CDR1 and CDR2 from the germline V gene are SNHLY and FYNNEI. This CDR3 is 14 amino acids long. The CDR3 DNA reads TGTGCCAGCACAGGAGTGGGGGGGGATGATACGCAGTATTTT. It is translated as CASTGVGGDDTQYF.

V usage is TRBV28 and J usage is TRBJ1-2; maybe TRBD1 (5 bases). Trimming shortened V by 6 bases and J by 0 bases, and 20 bases separated the two germline ends. The CDR3 spans 17 residues. Germline V gene data show CDR1 as MDHEN and CDR2 as SYDVKM. CDR3 residues: CASRRLFQDTSNYGYTF. The CDR3 DNA is TGTGCCAGCAGGCGTCTATTTCAGGACACCTCTAACTATGGCTACACCTTC.